This T cell receptor beta chain was identified during a study of T cell repertoires in cytomegalovirus infection. Study in general: The study used recently identified HLA-C-restricted and well-studied HLA-B-restricted CMV epitopes. An indication of both CMV infection and matching HLA type came from public TCR beta signatures.

Study outcomes and limitations: Accumulated public TCR beta family frequency recognized individuals carrying CMV together with the relevant HLA. Clonotype analysis showed dominance of the ex vivo response by HLA-C-restricted CMV-specific TCR beta clonotypes.

Using its own MiXCR run on the reads, TCRdb lists one record per CDR3 protein. The table records about 900,000 distinct CDR3 sequences, roughly 30% of them present only once. From germline, CDR1 is ENHRY and CDR2 SYGVKD. V gave up 2 bases and J gave up 4 bases, with 6 bases separating them. CDR3 size: 12 residues. This clonotype was observed a single time. Its antigen is as yet unknown. The specimen was cultured CD8+ T cells from PBMCs, collected from culture after CMV antigen stimulation. V usage is TRBV10-3 and J usage is TRBJ2-7, with D possibly matching TRBD1 (5 bases). This TCR came from a human donor in good health (CMV status not recorded). Some clones in this sample may be carry-over from other donors' samples. The CDR3 reads CAISEGHYEQYV. CDR3 sequence (DNA): TGTGCCATCAGTGAGGGACATTACGAGCAGTACGTC.